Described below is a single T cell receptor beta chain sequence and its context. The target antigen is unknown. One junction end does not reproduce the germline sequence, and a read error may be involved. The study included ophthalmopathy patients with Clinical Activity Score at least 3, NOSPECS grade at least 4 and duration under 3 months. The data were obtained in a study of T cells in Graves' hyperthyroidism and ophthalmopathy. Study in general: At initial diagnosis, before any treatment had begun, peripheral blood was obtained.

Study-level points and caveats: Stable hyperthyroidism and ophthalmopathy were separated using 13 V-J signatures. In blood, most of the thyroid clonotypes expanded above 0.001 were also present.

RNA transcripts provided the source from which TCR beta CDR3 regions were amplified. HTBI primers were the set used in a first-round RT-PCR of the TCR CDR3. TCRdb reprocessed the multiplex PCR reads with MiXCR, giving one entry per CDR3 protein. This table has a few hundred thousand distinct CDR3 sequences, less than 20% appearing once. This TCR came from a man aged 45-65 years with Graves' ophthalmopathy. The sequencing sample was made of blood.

The CDR3 coding sequence is TGTGCCAGCAGTACGGACAGCGGTAATTCACCCCTCCCCTTT. Protein sequence: CASSTDSGNSPLPF. This chain links TRBV3-1 with TRBJ1-6, with D perhaps TRBD1 (6 bases). The CDR3 is made up of 14 amino acids. Germline V gives CDR1 LGHDT, CDR2 YNNKEL (reference sequence).